This paragraph covers one T cell receptor (beta chain) sequence. This CDR3 contains 12 residues. Per germline, CDR1 LNHDA and CDR2 SQIVND (reference sequence). Trimming shortened V by 4 bases and J by 5 bases, and 8 bases separated the two germline ends. The patients chosen for sequencing had shown expansion of CD8+CD57+ cells (detected by flow cytometry). Severe acquired aplastic anemia affected all patients. Patients had not yet gotten any therapy when their blood was taken for sampling. This sample stems from a study of CD8+CD57+ T cells in acquired aplastic anemia. Genomic DNA constituted the template upon which TCR beta VDJ and CDR3 profiling was performed. MiXCR, run by TCRdb on the reads, gives a single entry per CDR3 protein. This table has roughly 93,000 distinct CDR3 sequences, approximately 73% appearing once.

The sample was sorted CD4+, CD8+, or CD8+CD57+ T cells (not recorded which) from PBMCs. The V gene is TRBV19, the J gene TRBJ1-2, with unresolved D. The source is a human donor with aplastic anemia. CDR3 loop: CASSNSLYGYTF. The CDR3 coding sequence is TGTGCCAGTAGTAATTCACTTTATGGCTACACCTTC.